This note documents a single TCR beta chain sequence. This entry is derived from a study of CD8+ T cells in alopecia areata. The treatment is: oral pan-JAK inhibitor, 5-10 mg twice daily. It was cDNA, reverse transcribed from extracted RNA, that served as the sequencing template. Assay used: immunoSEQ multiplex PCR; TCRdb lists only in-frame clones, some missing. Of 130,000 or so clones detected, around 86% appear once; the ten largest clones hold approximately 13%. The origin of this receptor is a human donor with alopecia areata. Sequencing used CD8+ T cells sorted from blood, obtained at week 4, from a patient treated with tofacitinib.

The CDR3 spells CAWSGVANYGYTF. The CDR3 coding sequence is TGTGCCTGGAGCGGAGTAGCTAACTATGGCTACACCTTC. The V and J genes are TRBV30 and TRBJ1-2; D gene unclear. Germline values: CDR1 GTSNPN, CDR2 SVGIG (reference sequence). This CDR3 spans 13 amino acids. Trimming took off 3 bases at V and 0 bases at J, with 8 bases between the two ends.